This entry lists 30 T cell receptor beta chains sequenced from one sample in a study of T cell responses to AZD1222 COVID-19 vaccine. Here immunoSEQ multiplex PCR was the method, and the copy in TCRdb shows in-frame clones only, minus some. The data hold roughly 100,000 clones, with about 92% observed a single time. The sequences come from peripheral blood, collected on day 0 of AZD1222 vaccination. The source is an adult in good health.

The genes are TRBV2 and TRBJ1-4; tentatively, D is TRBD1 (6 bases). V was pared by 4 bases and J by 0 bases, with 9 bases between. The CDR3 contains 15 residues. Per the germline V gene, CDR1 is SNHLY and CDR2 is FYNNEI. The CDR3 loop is CASSVSGATNEKLFF. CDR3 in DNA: TGTGCCAGCAGTGTATCAGGGGCAACTAATGAAAAACTGTTTTTT.

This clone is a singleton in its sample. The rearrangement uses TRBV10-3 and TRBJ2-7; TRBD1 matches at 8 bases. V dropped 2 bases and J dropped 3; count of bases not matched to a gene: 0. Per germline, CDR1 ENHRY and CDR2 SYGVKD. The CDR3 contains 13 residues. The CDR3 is CAISEGQGYEQYF. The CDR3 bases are TGTGCCATCAGTGAGGGACAGGGCTACGAGCAGTACTTC.

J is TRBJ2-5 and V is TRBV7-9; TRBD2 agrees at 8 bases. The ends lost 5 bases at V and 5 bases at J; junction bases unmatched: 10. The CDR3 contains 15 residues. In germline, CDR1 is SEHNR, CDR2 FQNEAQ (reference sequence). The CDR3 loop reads CASSPMAGGGETQYF. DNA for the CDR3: TGTGCCAGCAGCCCTATGGCGGGGGGCGGGGAGACCCAGTACTTC.

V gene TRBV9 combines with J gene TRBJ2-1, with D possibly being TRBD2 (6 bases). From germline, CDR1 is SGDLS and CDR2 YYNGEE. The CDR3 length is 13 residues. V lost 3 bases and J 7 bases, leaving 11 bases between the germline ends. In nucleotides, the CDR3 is TGTGCCAGCAGCGGGGGGACTGCAAATGAGCAGTTCTTC. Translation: CASSGGTANEQFF.

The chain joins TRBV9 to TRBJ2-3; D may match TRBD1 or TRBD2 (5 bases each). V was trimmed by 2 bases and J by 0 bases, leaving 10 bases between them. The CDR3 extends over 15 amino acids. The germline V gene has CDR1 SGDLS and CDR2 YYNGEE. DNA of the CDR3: TGTGCCAGCAGCGTTCGGGACGGGAGCACAGATACGCAGTATTTT. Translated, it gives CASSVRDGSTDTQYF. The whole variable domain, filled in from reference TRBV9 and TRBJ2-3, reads DSGVTQTPKHLITATGQRVTLRCSPRSGDLSVYWYQQSLDQGLQFLIQYYNGEERAKGNILERFSAQQFPDLHSELNLSSLELGDSALYFCASSVRDGSTDTQYFGPGTRLTVL.

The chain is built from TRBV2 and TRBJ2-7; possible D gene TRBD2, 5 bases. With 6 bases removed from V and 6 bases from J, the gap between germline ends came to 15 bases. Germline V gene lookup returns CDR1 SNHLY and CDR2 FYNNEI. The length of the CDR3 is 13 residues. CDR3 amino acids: CASRGGLVGEQYF. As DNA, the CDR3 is TGTGCCAGCAGGGGCGGGCTGGTTGGCGAGCAGTACTTC. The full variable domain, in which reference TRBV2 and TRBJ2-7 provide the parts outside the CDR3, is EPEVTQTPSHQVTQMGQEVILRCVPISNHLYFYWYRQILGQKVEFLVSFYNNEISEKSEIFDDQFSVERPDGSNFTLKIRSTKLEDSAMYFCASRGGLVGEQYFGPGTRLTVT.

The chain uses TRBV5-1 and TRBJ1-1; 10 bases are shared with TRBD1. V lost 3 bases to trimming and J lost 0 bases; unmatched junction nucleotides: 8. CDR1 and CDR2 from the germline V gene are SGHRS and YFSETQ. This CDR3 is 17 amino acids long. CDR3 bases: TGCGCCAGCAGCTCGCCCGGGACAGGGGCCGTGAACACTGAAGCTTTCTTT. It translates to CASSSPGTGAVNTEAFF.

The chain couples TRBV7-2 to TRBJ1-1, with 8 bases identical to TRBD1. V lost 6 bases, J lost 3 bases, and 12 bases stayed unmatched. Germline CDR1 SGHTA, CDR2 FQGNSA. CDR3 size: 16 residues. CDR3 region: CASRQIRTGYDTEAFF. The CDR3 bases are TGTGCCAGCAGACAAATCCGGACAGGGTATGACACTGAAGCTTTCTTT.

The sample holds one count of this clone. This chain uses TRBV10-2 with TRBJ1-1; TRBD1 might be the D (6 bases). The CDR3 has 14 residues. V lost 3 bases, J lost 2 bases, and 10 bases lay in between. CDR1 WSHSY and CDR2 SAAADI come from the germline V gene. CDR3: CASSDRGANTEAFF. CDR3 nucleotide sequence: TGCGCCAGCAGTGACCGGGGGGCAAACACTGAAGCTTTCTTT.

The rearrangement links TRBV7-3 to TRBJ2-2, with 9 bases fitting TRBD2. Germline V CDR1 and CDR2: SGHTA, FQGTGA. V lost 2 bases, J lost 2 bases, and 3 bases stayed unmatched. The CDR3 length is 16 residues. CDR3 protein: CASSLVSGSNTGELFF. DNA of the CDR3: TGTGCCAGCAGCTTAGTTAGCGGGAGTAACACCGGGGAGCTGTTTTTT. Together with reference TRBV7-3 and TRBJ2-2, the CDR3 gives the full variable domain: GAGVSQTPSNKVTEKGKYVELRCDPISGHTALYWYRQSLGQGPEFLIYFQGTGAADDSGLPNDRFFAVRPEGSVSTLKIQRTERGDSAVYLCASSLVSGSNTGELFFGEGSRLTVL.

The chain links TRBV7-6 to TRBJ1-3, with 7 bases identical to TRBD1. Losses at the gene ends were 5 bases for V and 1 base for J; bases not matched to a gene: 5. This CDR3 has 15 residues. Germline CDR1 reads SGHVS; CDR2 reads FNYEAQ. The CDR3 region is CASSAGQQSGNTIYF. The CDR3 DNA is TGTGCCAGCAGCGCGGGACAGCAATCTGGAAACACCATATATTTT.

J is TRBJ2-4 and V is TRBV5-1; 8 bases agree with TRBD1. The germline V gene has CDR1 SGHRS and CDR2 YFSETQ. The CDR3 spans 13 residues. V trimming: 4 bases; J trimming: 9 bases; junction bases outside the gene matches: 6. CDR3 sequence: CASSLTGDGIQYF. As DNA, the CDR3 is TGCGCCAGCAGCCTGACAGGGGATGGCATTCAGTACTTC.

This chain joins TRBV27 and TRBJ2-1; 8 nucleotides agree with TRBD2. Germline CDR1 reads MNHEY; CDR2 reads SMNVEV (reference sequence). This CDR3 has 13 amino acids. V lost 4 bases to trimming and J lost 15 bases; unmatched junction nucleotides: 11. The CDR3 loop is CASSSSFSGKRFF. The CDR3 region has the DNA TGTGCCAGCAGTTCCTCCTTTAGCGGGAAACGGTTCTTC.

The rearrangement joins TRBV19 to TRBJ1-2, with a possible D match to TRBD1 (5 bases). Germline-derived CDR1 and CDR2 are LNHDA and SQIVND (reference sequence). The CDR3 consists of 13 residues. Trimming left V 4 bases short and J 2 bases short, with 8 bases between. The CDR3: CASSKEGNYGYTF. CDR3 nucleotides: TGTGCCAGTAGTAAGGAGGGGAACTATGGCTACACCTTC. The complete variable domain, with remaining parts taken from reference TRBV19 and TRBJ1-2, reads DGGITQSPKYLFRKEGQNVTLSCEQNLNHDAMYWYRQDPGQGLRLIYYSQIVNDFQKGDIAEGYSVSREKKESFPLTVTSAQKNPTAFYLCASSKEGNYGYTFGSGTRLTVV.

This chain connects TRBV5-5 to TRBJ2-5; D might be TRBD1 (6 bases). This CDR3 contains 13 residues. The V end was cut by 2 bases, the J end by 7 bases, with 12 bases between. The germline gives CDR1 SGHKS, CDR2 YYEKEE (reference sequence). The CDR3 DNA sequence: TGTGCCAGCAGCTTTACAGGGCTTGGGACCCAGTACTTC. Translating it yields CASSFTGLGTQYF.

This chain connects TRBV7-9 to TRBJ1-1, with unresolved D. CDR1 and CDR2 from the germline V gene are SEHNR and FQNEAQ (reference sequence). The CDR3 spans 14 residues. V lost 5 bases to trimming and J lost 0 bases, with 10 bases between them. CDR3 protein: CASSPGPMNTEAFF. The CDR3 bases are TGTGCCAGCAGCCCGGGCCCTATGAACACTGAAGCTTTCTTT.

CDR3 DNA sequence: TGCGCCAGCAGTGCCCCAGACTTGGATACGCAGTATTTT. It translates to CASSAPDLDTQYF. This chain connects TRBV10-2 to TRBJ2-3; D remains ambiguous. The CDR3 covers 13 residues. CDR1 is WSHSY and CDR2 is SAAADI in the germline V gene. Trimming removed 4 bases from V and 6 bases from J, with 11 bases in between.

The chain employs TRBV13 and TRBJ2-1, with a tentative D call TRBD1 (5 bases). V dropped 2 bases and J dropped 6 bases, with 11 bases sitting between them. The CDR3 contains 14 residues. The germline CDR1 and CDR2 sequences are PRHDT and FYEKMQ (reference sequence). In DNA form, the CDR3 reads TGTGCCAGCAGCTTAAAGGCTAGGGGCAATGAGCAGTTCTTC. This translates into CASSLKARGNEQFF.

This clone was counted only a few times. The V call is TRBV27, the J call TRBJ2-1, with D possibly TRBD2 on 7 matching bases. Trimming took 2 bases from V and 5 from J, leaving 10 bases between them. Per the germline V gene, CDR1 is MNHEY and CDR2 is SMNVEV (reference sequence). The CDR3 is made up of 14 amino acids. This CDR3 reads CASSLRGAHNEQFF. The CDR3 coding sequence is TGTGCCAGCAGTTTACGGGGGGCTCACAATGAGCAGTTCTTC.

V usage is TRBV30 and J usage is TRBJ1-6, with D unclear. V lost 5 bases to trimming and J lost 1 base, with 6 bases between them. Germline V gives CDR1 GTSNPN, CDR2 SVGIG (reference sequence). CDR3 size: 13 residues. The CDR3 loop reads CAWGDSYNSPLHF. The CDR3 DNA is TGTGCCTGGGGGGATTCCTATAATTCACCCCTCCACTTT.

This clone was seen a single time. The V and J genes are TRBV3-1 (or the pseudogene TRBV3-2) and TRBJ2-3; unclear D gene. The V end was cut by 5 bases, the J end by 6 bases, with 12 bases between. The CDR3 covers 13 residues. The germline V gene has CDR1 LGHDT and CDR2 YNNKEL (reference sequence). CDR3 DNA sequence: TGTGCCAGCAGCTTGCGACTGGAGGATACGCAGTATTTT. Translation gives CASSLRLEDTQYF.

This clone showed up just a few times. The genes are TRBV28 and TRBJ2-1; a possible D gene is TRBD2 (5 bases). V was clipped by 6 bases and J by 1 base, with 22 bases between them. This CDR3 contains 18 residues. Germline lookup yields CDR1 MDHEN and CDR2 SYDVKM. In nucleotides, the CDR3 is TGTGCCAGCAGCGGGAAATACCGGACGTCGTGGTCCTACAATGAGCAGTTCTTC. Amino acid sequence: CASSGKYRTSWSYNEQFF.

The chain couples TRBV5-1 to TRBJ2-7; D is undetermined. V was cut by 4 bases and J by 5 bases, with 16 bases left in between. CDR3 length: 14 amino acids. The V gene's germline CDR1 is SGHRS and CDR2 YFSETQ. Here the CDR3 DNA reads TGCGCCAGCAGCCTGGACGGTAGGTGGGACGAGCAGTACTTC. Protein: CASSLDGRWDEQYF.

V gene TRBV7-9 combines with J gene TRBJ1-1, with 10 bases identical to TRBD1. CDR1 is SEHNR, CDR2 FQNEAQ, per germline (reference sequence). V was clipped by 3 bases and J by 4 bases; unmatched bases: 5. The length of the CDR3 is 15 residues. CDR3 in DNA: TGTGCCAGCAGCTTTGACAGGGGGCCGGGCACTGAAGCTTTCTTT. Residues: CASSFDRGPGTEAFF.

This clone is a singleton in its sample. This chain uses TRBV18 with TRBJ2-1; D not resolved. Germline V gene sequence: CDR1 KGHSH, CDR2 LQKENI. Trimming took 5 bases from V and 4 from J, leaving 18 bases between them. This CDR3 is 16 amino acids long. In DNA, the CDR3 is TGTGCCAGCTCAGCACAGACCCGCCGGGTTTACAATGAGCAGTTCTTC. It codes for CASSAQTRRVYNEQFF. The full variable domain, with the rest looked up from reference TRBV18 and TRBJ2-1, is NAGVMQNPRHLVRRRGQEARLRCSPMKGHSHVYWYRQLPEEGLKFMVYLQKENIIDESGMPKERFSAEFPKEGPSILRIQQVVRGDSAAYFCASSAQTRRVYNEQFFGPGTRLTVL.

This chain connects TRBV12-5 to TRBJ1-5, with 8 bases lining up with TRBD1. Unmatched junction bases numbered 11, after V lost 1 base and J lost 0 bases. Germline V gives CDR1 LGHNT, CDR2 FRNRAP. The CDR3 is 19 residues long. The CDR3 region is CASGLDRGIIGDSNQPQHF. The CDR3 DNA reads TGTGCTAGTGGTTTGGACAGGGGGATAATCGGAGATAGCAATCAGCCCCAGCATTTT.

CDR3 DNA sequence: TGTGCCAGCCGACCGACAGGGCAGGGAGGCTACACCTTC. As protein: CASRPTGQGGYTF. The rearrangement uses TRBV27 and TRBJ1-2; 7 bases are a match to TRBD1. The CDR3 is 13 amino acids. Losses at the gene ends were 8 bases for V and 8 bases for J; bases not matched to a gene: 11. The V gene's germline CDR1 is MNHEY and CDR2 SMNVEV (reference sequence).

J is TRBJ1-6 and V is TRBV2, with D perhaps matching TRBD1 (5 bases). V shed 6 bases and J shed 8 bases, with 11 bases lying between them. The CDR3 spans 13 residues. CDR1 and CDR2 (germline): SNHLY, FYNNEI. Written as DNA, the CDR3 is TGTGCCAGCAGCACTAGGGACGATTCACCCCTCCACTTT. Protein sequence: CASSTRDDSPLHF.

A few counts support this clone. CDR3 in DNA: TGTGCCATCCGTGTGAGCGGGGGGCCCCCCACCGGGGAGCTGTTTTTT. Amino acids: CAIRVSGGPPTGELFF. The J gene is TRBJ2-2, the V gene TRBV2, with 9 bases identical to TRBD2. CDR3 length: 16 residues. V lost 10 bases and J lost 4; bases outside the gene matches: 13. Germline values: CDR1 SNHLY, CDR2 FYNNEI. The full variable domain, its missing parts supplied by reference TRBV2 and TRBJ2-2, is EPEVTQTPSHQVTQMGQEVILRCVPISNHLYFYWYRQILGQKVEFLVSFYNNEISEKSEIFDDQFSVERPDGSNFTLKIRSTKLEDSAMYFCAIRVSGGPPTGELFFGEGSRLTVL.

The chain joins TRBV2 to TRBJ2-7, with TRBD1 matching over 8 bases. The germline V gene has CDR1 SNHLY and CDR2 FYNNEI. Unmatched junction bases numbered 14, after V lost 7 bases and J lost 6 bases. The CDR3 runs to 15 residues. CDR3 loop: CASTHGGQAIFEQYF. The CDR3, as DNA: TGTGCCAGCACCCATGGGGGACAGGCGATATTCGAGCAGTACTTC. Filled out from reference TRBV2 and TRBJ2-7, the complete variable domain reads EPEVTQTPSHQVTQMGQEVILRCVPISNHLYFYWYRQILGQKVEFLVSFYNNEISEKSEIFDDQFSVERPDGSNFTLKIRSTKLEDSAMYFCASTHGGQAIFEQYFGPGTRLTVT.